The 22 T cell receptor beta chains reported below all come from one sample, sequenced in a study of OX40 agonist ivuxolimab in advanced cancers. Sequencing was performed with immunoSEQ multiplex PCR; in TCRdb, only in-frame clones are kept and a portion is missing. The sample holds thousands of clones; roughly 70% are singletons and the top ten take 42%. The material sequenced was CD4+ or CD8+ T cells sorted from blood, taken in a trial of the OX40 agonist ivuxolimab. These receptors were taken from an adult with an advanced solid tumor such as melanoma, head and neck, liver or kidney cancer.

In its sample, this clone was seen a few times. The gene calls are TRBV4-1 and TRBJ2-7; the match to TRBD2 covers 8 bases. V trimming: 4 bases; J trimming: 5 bases; junction bases outside the gene matches: 7. Germline CDR1 reads MGHRA; CDR2 reads YSYEKL. The CDR3 spans 14 residues. CDR3 sequence reads: CASSPGGGRNEQYF. DNA of the CDR3: TGCGCCAGCAGCCCTGGCGGGGGGCGAAACGAGCAGTACTTC.

This chain joins TRBV6-5 and TRBJ1-4; D remains unclear. The V end was cut by 6 bases, the J end by 3 bases, with 11 bases between. Germline lookup yields CDR1 MNHEY and CDR2 SVGAGI. The CDR3 is made up of 14 amino acids. The CDR3 nucleotides are TGTGCCAGCAGCGCGACCTTTCCTAATGAAAAACTGTTTTTT. Translation gives CASSATFPNEKLFF.

The sample holds a few counts of this clone. The CDR3 DNA reads TGTGCCAGCAGCGTAGTAGGGGACAGTTCGAATAGGGCCTATGGCTACACCTTC. Translating gives CASSVVGDSSNRAYGYTF. The chain uses TRBV7-9 and TRBJ1-2; 7 nucleotides agree with TRBD1. The CDR3 runs to 18 residues. V dropped 5 bases and J dropped 4; count of bases not matched to a gene: 19. Looked up from germline, CDR1 is SEHNR and CDR2 is FQNEAQ (reference sequence).

The V call is TRBV27, the J call TRBJ2-7; TRBD2 aligns across 8 bases. The CDR3 covers 13 residues. The V segment lost 5 bases and the J segment 3 bases; nucleotides outside the gene matches: 3. Per the germline V gene, CDR1 is MNHEY and CDR2 is SMNVEV (reference sequence). The DNA of the CDR3 is TGTGCCAGCAGTCCCCGGGGGGGCTACGAGCAGTACTTC. It codes for CASSPRGGYEQYF.

This chain joins TRBV19 and TRBJ2-2; perhaps D is TRBD1 or TRBD2 (5 bases each). With 5 bases removed from V and 3 bases from J, the gap between germline ends came to 13 bases. The length of the CDR3 is 15 residues. Germline lookup yields CDR1 LNHDA and CDR2 SQIVND (reference sequence). DNA for the CDR3: TGTGCCAGTAGTGTCGGGACCACGCACACCGGGGAGCTGTTTTTT. Protein product: CASSVGTTHTGELFF.

The gene calls are TRBV29-1 and TRBJ2-5; the D is unclear. V lost 0 bases and J lost 5, with 19 bases in between. This CDR3 has 16 amino acids. Looked up from germline, CDR1 is SQVTM and CDR2 is ANQGSEA. The CDR3 protein is CSVEDPYSQEGETQYF. The CDR3 DNA follows: TGCAGCGTTGAAGATCCCTACTCCCAGGAAGGGGAGACCCAGTACTTC.

The chain links TRBV11-2 to TRBJ2-2; possibly TRBD1 for D (6 bases). Trimming cost V 2 bases and J 7 bases, with 8 bases left between them. The CDR3 sequence is 13 residues long. CDR1 is SGHAT and CDR2 is FQNNGV in the germline V gene. In nucleotides, the CDR3 is TGTGCCAGCAGCTTACAGGGGAACGGGGAGCTGTTTTTT. This codes for CASSLQGNGELFF.

The V and J genes are TRBV7-9 and TRBJ2-7; D remains unclear. The CDR3 is 14 residues long. V lost 5 bases and J 6 bases, leaving 17 bases between the germline ends. The germline CDR1 and CDR2 sequences are SEHNR and FQNEAQ (reference sequence). The CDR3 here is CASSLPSRPFEQYF. CDR3 nucleotides: TGTGCCAGCAGCCTTCCAAGTAGACCCTTCGAGCAGTACTTC.

This clone has a handful of counts. The rearrangement joins TRBV27 to TRBJ2-4; 10 bases agree with TRBD1. CDR1 and CDR2 (germline): MNHEY, SMNVEV (reference sequence). J lost 6 bases, V lost 6 bases, and 5 bases had no gene match. The CDR3 contains 14 residues. The CDR3 sequence: CASSLDRGRNIQYF. The CDR3 coding sequence is TGTGCCAGCAGCCTAGACAGGGGGCGAAACATTCAGTACTTC.

V is TRBV11-3 and J is TRBJ2-1; D is unresolved. The germline V and J ends were trimmed by 5 bases and 7 bases, with 12 bases remaining between them. The CDR3 covers 13 residues. Germline CDR1 is SGHNT and CDR2 is YENEEA. CDR3 DNA sequence: TGTGCCAGCAGCCCCTCGACAACGAATGAGCAGTTCTTC. This sequence encodes CASSPSTTNEQFF. The entire variable domain, with the rest obtained from reference TRBV11-3 and TRBJ2-1, is as follows: EAGVVQSPRYKIIEKKQPVAFWCNPISGHNTLYWYLQNLGQGPELLIRYENEEAVDDSQLPKDRFSAERLKGVDSTLKIQPAELGDSAVYLCASSPSTTNEQFFGPGTRLTVL.

This clone occurred a few times. The chain links TRBV9 to TRBJ1-1; D not certain. This CDR3 has 18 residues. Germline V CDR1 and CDR2: SGDLS, YYNGEE. V was pared by 1 base and J by 1 base, with 20 bases between. In DNA form, the CDR3 reads TGTGCCAGCAGCGTATCCCCCCGCGAGGGAATGGGGAACACTGAAGCTTTCTTT. Amino acid sequence: CASSVSPREGMGNTEAFF.

The gene calls are TRBV6-6 and TRBJ2-2; either TRBD1 or TRBD2 may fit D (5 bases each). The CDR3 totals 16 residues. Germline assignment: CDR1 MNHNY and CDR2 SVGAGI (reference sequence). V lost 2 bases and J 4 bases, leaving 14 bases between the germline ends. The DNA of the CDR3 is TGTGCCAGCAGTTACAATGGGGCTGGAGGCACCGGGGAGCTGTTTTTT. Protein product: CASSYNGAGGTGELFF.

The J gene is TRBJ1-2, the V gene TRBV7-8, with 7 nucleotides matching TRBD1. The ends lost 5 bases at V and 3 bases at J; junction bases unmatched: 9. The germline V gene encodes CDR1 SGHVS and CDR2 FQNEAQ. This CDR3 has 15 amino acids. CDR3 region: CASSKGQGVYYGYTF. The CDR3 bases are TGTGCCAGCAGCAAGGGGCAGGGGGTTTACTATGGCTACACCTTC.

The chain joins TRBV5-8 to TRBJ1-4; D is possibly TRBD1 (5 bases). The CDR3 has 15 residues. Germline CDR1 reads SGHTS; CDR2 reads YDEGEE. Trimming took 0 bases from V and 5 from J, leaving 11 bases between them. The CDR3 loop is CASSLVGQTNEKLFF. The CDR3 DNA is TGTGCCAGCAGCTTGGTGGGGCAGACGAATGAAAAACTGTTTTTT. Looking up the rest from reference TRBV5-8 and TRBJ1-4 gives the full variable domain: EAGVTQSPTHLIKTRGQQATLRCSPISGHTSVYWYQQALGLGLQFLLWYDEGEERNRGNFPPRFSGRQFPNYSSELNVNALELEDSALYLCASSLVGQTNEKLFFGSGTQLSVL.

The chain links TRBV6-4 to TRBJ2-1; tentatively, D is TRBD2 (7 bases). The CDR3 length is 15 residues. V shed 0 bases and J shed 8 bases, with 14 bases lying between them. CDR1 and CDR2 from the germline V gene are MRHNA and SNTAGT. The CDR3 loop reads CASSDSKGGGDEQFF. CDR3 DNA sequence: TGTGCCAGCAGTGACTCGAAGGGAGGGGGAGATGAGCAGTTCTTC.

This clone was detected only a few times. This rearrangement joins TRBV6-5 to TRBJ2-3, with D maybe TRBD2 (6 bases). Germline loops: CDR1 MNHEY, CDR2 SVGAGI. The CDR3 is made up of 15 amino acids. The V gene lost 6 bases and the J gene lost 3 bases, with 16 bases spanning the gap. CDR3 nucleotide sequence: TGTGCCAGCAGCCTCTTAGGGGAGGAAACAGATACGCAGTATTTT. It is translated as CASSLLGEETDTQYF.

The CDR3 DNA sequence: TGTGCCAGCAGCTTATTCGGTAGCGGGAGGCTGTCCTACAATGAGCAGTTCTTC. Its protein product is CASSLFGSGRLSYNEQFF. The V call is TRBV13, the J call TRBJ2-1; 10 nucleotides agree with TRBD2. CDR1 PRHDT and CDR2 FYEKMQ come from the germline V gene (reference sequence). The CDR3 is 18 residues long. With 2 bases clipped from V and 1 base from J, the junction kept 8 bases outside the gene matches. Supplemented by reference TRBV13 and TRBJ2-1, the full variable domain reads AAGVIQSPRHLIKEKRETATLKCYPIPRHDTVYWYQQGPGQDPQFLISFYEKMQSDKGSIPDRFSAQQFSDYHSELNMSSLELGDSALYFCASSLFGSGRLSYNEQFFGPGTRLTVL.

There are a few counts of this clone. This could be a read error, since a much larger clone is one nucleotide away. This rearrangement joins TRBV6-4 to TRBJ2-3; the match to TRBD2 covers 7 bases. CDR3 length: 14 amino acids. The germline V gene has CDR1 MRHNA and CDR2 SNTAGT. J gave up 0 bases and V 3 bases, and 0 bases lay outside the gene matches. The CDR3 loop is CASSDSGSTDTQYF. CDR3 nucleotide sequence: TGTGCCAGCAGTGATAGCGGGAGCACAGATACGCAGTATTTT.

CDR3 protein: CASSLAGLVLGSYNEQFF. As DNA, the CDR3 is TGTGCCAGCAGTTTGGCGGGACTAGTTTTAGGCTCCTACAATGAGCAGTTCTTC. The V gene is TRBV28, the J gene TRBJ2-1, with TRBD2 matching 8 bases. V was clipped by 3 bases and J by 0 bases; unmatched bases: 10. CDR3 length: 18 amino acids. The germline CDR1 and CDR2 sequences are MDHEN and SYDVKM.

CDR3 in DNA: TGTGCCATCAGTGAGGACGGGAGGAGCGGTGAGCAGTTCTTC. Protein product: CAISEDGRSGEQFF. The chain couples TRBV10-3 to TRBJ2-1, with TRBD2 matching 7 bases. Germline CDR1 ENHRY, CDR2 SYGVKD. The CDR3 is made up of 14 amino acids. The trim removed 2 bases at V and 9 bases at J, leaving 7 bases unmatched.

V gene TRBV27 combines with J gene TRBJ1-2; D gene uncertain. With 6 bases removed from V and 7 bases from J, the gap between germline ends came to 12 bases. The CDR3 runs 12 residues. The germline CDR1 and CDR2 sequences are MNHEY and SMNVEV (reference sequence). This CDR3 reads CASRRRAGGYTF. The CDR3 nucleotides read TGTGCCAGCAGGAGGAGGGCCGGTGGCTACACCTTC.

The chain links TRBV29-1 to TRBJ2-1, with D possibly being TRBD2 (6 bases). CDR1 is SQVTM, CDR2 ANQGSEA, per germline. The CDR3 spans 15 residues. V was shortened by 0 bases and J by 4 bases, with 13 bases between the two germline ends. The CDR3 is CSVEDVSGLYNEQFF. The CDR3 DNA reads as TGCAGCGTTGAAGATGTTAGCGGACTTTACAATGAGCAGTTCTTC.